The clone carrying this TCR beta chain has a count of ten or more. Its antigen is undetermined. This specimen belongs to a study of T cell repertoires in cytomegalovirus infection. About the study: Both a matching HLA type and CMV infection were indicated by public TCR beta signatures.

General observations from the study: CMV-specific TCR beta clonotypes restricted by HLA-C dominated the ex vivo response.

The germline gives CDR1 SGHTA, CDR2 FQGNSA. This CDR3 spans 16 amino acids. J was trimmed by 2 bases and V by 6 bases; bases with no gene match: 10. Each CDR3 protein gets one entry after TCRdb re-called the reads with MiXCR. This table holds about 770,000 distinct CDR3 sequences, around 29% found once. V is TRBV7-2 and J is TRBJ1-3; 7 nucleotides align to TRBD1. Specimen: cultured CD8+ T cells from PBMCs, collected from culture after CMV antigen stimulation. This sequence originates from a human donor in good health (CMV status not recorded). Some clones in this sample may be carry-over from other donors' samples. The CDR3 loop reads CASRPPGTAAGNTIYF. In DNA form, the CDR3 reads TGTGCCAGCAGACCTCCGGGGACAGCCGCTGGAAACACCATATATTTT.